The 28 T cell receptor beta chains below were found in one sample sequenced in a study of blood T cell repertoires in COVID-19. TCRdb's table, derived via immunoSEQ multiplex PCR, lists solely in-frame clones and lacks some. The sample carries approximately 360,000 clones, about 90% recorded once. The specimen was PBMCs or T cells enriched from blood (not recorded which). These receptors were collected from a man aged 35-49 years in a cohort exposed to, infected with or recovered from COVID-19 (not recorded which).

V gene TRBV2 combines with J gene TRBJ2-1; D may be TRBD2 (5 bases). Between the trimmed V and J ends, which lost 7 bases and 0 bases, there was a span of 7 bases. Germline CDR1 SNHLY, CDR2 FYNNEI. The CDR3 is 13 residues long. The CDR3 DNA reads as TGTGCCAGCACCCGGGACTCCTACAATGAGCAGTTCTTC. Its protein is CASTRDSYNEQFF.

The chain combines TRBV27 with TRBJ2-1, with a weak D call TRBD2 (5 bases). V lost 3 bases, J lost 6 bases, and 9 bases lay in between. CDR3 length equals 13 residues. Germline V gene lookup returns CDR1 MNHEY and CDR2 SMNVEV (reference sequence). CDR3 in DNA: TGTGCCAGCAGTTTGGGAGCGGCCAATGAGCAGTTCTTC. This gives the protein CASSLGAANEQFF.

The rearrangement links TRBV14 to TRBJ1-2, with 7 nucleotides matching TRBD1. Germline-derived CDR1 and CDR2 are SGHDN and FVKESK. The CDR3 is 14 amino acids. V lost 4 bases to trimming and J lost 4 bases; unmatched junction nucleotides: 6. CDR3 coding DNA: TGTGCCAGCAGCCCTATCGACAGGGTCTATGGCTACACCTTC. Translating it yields CASSPIDRVYGYTF.

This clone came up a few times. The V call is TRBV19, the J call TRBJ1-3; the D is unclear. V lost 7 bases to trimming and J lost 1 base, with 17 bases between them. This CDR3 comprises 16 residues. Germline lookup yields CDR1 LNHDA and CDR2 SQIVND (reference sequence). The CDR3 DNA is TGTGCCAGTACTCCCAATCGGGTGACGTCTGGAAACACCATATATTTT. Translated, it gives CASTPNRVTSGNTIYF.

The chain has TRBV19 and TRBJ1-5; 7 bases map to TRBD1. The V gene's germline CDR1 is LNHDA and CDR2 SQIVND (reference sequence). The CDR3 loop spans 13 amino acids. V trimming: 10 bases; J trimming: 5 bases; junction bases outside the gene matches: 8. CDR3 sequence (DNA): TGTGCCACCGCGGACAGGATCGATCAGCCCCAGCATTTT. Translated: CATADRIDQPQHF.

Here the CDR3 DNA reads TGTGCCAGCAGCCGGTTACCGACAGGGGGTTATCACGAGCAGTACTTC. It specifies CASSRLPTGGYHEQYF. The gene calls are TRBV13 and TRBJ2-7, with TRBD1 matching 9 bases. V lost 5 bases to trimming and J lost 5 bases; unmatched junction nucleotides: 13. The CDR3 sequence is 16 residues long. Germline CDR1 PRHDT, CDR2 FYEKMQ (reference sequence).

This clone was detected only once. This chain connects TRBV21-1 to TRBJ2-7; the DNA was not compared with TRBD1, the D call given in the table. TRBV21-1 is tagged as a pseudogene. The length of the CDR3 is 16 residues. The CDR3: CASSKAQGESSYEQYF. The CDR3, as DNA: TGTGCCAGCAGCAAAGCGCAGGGCGAAAGCTCCTACGAGCAGTACTTC.

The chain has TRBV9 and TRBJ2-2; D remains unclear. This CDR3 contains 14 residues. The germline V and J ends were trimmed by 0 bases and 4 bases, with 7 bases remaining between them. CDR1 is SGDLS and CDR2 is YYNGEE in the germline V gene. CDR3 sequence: CASSVVGSTGELFF. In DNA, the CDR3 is TGTGCCAGCAGCGTAGTTGGCAGCACCGGGGAGCTGTTTTTT.

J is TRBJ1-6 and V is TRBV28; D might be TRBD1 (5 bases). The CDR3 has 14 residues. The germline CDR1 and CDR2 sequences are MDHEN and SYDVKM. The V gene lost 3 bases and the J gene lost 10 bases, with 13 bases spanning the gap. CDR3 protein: CASSFGGIGSPLHF. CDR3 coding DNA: TGTGCCAGCAGTTTCGGGGGAATTGGCTCACCCCTCCACTTT.

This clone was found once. DNA of the CDR3: TGTGCCAGCAGCCGCTACAGGGGACAGGCGGAGCAGTACTTC. Its translation: CASSRYRGQAEQYF. The V gene is TRBV5-5, the J gene TRBJ2-7; 8 positions agree with TRBD1. The CDR3 loop spans 14 amino acids. Germline V gene lookup returns CDR1 SGHKS and CDR2 YYEKEE (reference sequence). Trimming at V came to 4 bases and at J to 7 bases, leaving 10 bases not matched to a gene.

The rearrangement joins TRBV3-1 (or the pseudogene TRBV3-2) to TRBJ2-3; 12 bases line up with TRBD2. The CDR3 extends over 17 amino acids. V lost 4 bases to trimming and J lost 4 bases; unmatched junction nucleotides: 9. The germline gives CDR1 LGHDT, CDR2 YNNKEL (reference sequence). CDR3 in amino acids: CASSPTSGSGDADTQYF. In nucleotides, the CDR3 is TGTGCCAGCAGCCCGACTAGCGGGAGTGGAGATGCAGATACGCAGTATTTT.

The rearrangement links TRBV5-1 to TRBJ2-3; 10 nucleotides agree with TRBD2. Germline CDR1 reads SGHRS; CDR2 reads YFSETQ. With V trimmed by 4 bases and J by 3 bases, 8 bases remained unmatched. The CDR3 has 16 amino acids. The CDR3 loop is CASSPRAGGLTDTQYF. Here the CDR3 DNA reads TGCGCCAGCAGCCCACGAGCGGGAGGGCTAACAGATACGCAGTATTTT.

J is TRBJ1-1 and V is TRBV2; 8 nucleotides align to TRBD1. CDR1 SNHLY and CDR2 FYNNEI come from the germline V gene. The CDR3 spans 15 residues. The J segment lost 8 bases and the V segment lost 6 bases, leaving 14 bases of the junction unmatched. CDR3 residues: CASRGQGLISKEAFF. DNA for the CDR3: TGTGCCAGCAGAGGACAGGGTCTTATTTCGAAAGAAGCTTTCTTT.

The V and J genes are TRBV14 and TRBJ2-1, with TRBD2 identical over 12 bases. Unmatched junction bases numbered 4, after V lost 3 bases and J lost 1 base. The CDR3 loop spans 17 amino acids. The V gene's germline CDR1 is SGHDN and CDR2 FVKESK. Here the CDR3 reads CASSQGLAGRSYNEQFF. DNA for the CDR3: TGTGCCAGCAGCCAGGGACTAGCGGGTAGGTCCTACAATGAGCAGTTCTTC.

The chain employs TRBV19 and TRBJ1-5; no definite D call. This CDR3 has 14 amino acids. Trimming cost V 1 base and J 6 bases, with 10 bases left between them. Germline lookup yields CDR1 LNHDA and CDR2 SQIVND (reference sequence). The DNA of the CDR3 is TGTGCCAGTAGTATAGGCCGAGGAGGTCAGCCCCAGCATTTT. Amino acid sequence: CASSIGRGGQPQHF.

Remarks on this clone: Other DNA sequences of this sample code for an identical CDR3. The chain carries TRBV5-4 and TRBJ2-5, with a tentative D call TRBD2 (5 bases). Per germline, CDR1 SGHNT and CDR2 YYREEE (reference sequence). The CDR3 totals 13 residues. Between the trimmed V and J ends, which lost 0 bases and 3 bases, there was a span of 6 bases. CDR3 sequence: CASSLVGEETQYF. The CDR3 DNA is TGTGCCAGCAGCTTGGTGGGAGAAGAGACCCAGTACTTC.

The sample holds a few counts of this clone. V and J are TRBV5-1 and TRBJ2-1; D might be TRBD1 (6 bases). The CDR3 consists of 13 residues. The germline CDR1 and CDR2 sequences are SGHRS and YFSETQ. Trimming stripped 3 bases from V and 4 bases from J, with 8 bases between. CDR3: CASSWDNYNEQFF. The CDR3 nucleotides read TGCGCCAGCAGCTGGGACAATTACAATGAGCAGTTCTTC.

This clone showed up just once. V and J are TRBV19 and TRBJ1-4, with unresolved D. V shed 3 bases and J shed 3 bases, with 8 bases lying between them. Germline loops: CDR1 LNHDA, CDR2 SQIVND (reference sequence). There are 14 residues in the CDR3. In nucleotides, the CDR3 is TGTGCCAGTAGTATCGGGTTGGCTAATGAAAAACTGTTTTTT. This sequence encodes CASSIGLANEKLFF.

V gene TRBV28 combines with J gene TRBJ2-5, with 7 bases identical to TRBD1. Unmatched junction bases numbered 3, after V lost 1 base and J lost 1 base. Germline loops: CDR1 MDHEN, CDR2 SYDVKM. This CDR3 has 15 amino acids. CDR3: CASSLSGTAQETQYF. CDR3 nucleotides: TGTGCCAGCAGTTTATCGGGGACAGCCCAAGAGACCCAGTACTTC.

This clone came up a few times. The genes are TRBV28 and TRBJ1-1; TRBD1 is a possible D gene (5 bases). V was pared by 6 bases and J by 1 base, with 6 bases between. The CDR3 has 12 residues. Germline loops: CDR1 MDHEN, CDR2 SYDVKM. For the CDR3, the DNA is TGTGCCAGCAGGGGGGGGAACACTGAAGCTTTCTTT. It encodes CASRGGNTEAFF.

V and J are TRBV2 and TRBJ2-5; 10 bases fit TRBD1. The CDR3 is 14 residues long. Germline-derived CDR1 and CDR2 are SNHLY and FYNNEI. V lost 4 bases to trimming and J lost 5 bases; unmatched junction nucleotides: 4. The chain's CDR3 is CASSGDRGAETQYF. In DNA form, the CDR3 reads TGTGCCAGCAGTGGGGACAGGGGAGCGGAGACCCAGTACTTC.

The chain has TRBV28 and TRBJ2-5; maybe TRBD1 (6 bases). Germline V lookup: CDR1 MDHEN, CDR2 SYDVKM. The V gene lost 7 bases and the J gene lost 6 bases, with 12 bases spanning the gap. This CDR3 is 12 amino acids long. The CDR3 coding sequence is TGTGCCAGCACCCCCAGGGGACAGACCCAGTACTTC. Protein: CASTPRGQTQYF.

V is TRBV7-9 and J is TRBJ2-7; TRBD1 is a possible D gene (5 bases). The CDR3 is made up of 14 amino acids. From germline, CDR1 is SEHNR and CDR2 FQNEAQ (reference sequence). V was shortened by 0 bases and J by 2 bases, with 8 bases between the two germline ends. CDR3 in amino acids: CASSLARQTYEQYF. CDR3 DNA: TGTGCCAGCAGCTTAGCGCGACAGACCTACGAGCAGTACTTC.

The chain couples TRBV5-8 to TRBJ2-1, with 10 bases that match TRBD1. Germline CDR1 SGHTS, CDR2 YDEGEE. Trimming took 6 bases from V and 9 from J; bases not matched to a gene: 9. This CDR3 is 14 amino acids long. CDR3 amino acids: CASTPGQGWFEQFF. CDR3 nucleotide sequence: TGTGCCAGCACCCCGGGACAGGGGTGGTTTGAGCAGTTCTTC.

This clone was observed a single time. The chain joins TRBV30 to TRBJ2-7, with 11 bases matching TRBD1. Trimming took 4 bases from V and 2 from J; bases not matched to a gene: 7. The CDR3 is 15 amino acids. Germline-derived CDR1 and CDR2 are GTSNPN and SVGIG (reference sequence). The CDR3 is CAWNAGDRGTYEQYF. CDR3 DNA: TGTGCCTGGAATGCCGGGGACAGGGGGACCTACGAGCAGTACTTC.

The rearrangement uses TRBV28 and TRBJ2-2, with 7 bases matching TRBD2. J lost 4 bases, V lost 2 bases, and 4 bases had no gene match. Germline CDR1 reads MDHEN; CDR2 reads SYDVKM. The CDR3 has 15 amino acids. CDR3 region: CASSLAGEGTGELFF. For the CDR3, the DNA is TGTGCCAGCAGTTTAGCGGGAGAGGGCACCGGGGAGCTGTTTTTT.

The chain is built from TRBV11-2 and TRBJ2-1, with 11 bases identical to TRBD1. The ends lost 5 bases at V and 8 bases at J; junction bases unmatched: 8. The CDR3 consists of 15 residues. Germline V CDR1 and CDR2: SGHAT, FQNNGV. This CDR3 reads CASSKGQGAMDEQFF. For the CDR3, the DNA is TGTGCCAGCAGCAAAGGACAGGGGGCTATGGATGAGCAGTTCTTC.

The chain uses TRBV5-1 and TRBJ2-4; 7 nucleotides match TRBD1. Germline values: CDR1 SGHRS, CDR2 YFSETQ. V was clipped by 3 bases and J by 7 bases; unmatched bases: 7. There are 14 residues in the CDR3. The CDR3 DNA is TGCGCCAGCAGCTCCCCCGGGACAGCGAACATTCAGTACTTC. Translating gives CASSSPGTANIQYF.